This T cell receptor beta chain was identified during a study of PD-1 blockade in classical Hodgkin lymphoma. For the study at large: Administration of nivolumab to patients was at 3 mg/kg intravenously every 2 weeks. General study results and limits: Possible causes of repertoire differences, disease activity or prior therapy, remain undefined.

Clones were read by immunoSEQ multiplex PCR, and TCRdb kept only the in-frame ones, dropping some. The sample shows over 13,000 clones, about 73% of them seen only once. The V and J ends lost 2 bases and 5 bases respectively, with 9 bases between them. CDR1 and CDR2 (germline): KGHSH, LQKENI. The CDR3 length is 13 residues. After autologous stem cell transplantation all patients relapsed, and prior brentuximab vedotin exposure differed between cohorts. Worth noting for this clone: Antigen specificity is unknown.

Source: peripheral blood mononuclear cells (PBMCs), taken before the second cycle of nivolumab. The TCR comes from a human donor with classical Hodgkin lymphoma. This chain connects TRBV18 to TRBJ2-5; TRBD1 might be the D (5 bases). The chain's CDR3 is CASSPRGSETQYF. CDR3 in DNA: TGTGCCAGCTCACCAAGGGGAAGCGAGACCCAGTACTTC.